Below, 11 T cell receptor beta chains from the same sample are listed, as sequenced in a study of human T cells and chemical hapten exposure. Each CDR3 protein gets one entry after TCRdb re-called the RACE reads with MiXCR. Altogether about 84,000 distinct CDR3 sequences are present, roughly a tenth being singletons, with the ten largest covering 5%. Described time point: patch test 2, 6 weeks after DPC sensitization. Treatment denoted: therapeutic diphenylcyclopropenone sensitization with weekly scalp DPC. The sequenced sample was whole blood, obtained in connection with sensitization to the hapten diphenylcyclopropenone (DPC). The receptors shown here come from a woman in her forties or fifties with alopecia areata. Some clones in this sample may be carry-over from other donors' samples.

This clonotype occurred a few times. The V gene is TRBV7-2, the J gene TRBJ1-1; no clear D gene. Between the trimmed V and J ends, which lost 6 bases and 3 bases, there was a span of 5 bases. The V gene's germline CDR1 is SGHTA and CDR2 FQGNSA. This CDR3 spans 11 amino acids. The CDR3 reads CASRSDTEAFF. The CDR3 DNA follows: TGTGCCAGCAGGTCGGACACTGAAGCTTTCTTT.

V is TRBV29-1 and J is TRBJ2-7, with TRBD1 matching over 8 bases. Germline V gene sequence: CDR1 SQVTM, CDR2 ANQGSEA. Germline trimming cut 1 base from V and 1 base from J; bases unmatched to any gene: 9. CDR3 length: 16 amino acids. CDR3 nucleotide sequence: TGCAGCGTTGAAGTCTCCGGGACAGGTTTGTCCTACGAGCAGTACTTC. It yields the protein CSVEVSGTGLSYEQYF.

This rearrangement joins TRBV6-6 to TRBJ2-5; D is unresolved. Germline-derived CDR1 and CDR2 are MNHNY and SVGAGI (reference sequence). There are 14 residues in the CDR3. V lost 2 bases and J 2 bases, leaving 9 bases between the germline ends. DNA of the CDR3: TGTGCCAGCAGTTACCGGCCGGCTCAAGAGACCCAGTACTTC. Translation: CASSYRPAQETQYF.

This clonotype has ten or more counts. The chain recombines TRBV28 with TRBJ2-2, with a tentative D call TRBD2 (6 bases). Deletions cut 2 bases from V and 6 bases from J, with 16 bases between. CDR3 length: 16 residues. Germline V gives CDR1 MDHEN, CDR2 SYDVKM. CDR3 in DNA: TGTGCCAGCAGTTTAAGTTGGAGGGTTGACGCCGGGGAGCTGTTTTTT. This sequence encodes CASSLSWRVDAGELFF.

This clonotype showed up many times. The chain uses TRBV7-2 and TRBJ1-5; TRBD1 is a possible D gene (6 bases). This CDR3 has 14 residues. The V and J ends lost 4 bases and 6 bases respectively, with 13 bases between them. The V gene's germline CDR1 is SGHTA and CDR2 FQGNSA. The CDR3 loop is CASSWGRGLQPQHF. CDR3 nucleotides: TGTGCCAGCAGCTGGGGCCGGGGGCTTCAGCCCCAGCATTTT.

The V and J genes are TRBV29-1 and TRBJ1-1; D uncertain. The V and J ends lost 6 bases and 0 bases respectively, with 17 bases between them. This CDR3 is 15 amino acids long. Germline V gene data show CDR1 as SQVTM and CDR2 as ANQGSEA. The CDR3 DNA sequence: TGCAGCGTCGTACCCCAGAGCCTCATGAACACTGAAGCTTTCTTT. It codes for CSVVPQSLMNTEAFF.

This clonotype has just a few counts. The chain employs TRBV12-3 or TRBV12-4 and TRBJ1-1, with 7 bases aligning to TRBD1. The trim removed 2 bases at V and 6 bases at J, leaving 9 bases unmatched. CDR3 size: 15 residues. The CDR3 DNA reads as TGTGCCAGCAGTTTACAGCGGGACAGATATTCTGAAGCTTTCTTT. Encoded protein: CASSLQRDRYSEAFF.

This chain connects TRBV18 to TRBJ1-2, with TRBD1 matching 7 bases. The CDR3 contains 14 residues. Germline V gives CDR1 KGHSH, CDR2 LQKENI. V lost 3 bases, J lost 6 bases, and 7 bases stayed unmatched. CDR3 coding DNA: TGTGCCAGCTCACCTTTGTCCAGGGGGAATGGCTACACCTTC. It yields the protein CASSPLSRGNGYTF.

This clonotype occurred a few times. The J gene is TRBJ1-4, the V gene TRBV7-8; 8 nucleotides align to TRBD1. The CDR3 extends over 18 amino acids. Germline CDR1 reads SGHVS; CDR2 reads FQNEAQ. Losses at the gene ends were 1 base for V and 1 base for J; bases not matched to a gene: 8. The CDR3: CASSLVWQGAGTNEKLFF. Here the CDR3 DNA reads TGTGCCAGCAGCTTAGTCTGGCAGGGGGCGGGAACTAATGAAAAACTGTTTTTT.

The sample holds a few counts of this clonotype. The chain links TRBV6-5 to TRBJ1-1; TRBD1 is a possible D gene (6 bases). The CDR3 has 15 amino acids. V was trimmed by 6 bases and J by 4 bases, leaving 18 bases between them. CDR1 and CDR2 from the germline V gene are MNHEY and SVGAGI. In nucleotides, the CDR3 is TGTGCCAGCAGACTAACCCCTGGACAGCGCACTGAAGCTTTCTTT. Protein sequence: CASRLTPGQRTEAFF.

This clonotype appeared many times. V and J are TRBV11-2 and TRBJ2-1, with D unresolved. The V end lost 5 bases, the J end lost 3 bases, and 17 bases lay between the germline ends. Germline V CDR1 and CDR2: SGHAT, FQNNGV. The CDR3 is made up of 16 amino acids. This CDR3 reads CASSIRSEPYYNEQFF. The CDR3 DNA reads TGTGCCAGCAGCATAAGGAGCGAACCCTACTACAATGAGCAGTTCTTC. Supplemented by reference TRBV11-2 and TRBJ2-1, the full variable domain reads EAGVAQSPRYKIIEKRQSVAFWCNPISGHATLYWYQQILGQGPKLLIQFQNNGVVDDSQLPKDRFSAERLKGVDSTLKIQPAKLEDSAVYLCASSIRSEPYYNEQFFGPGTRLTVL.